The next 32 T cell receptor beta chains were all read from a single sample in a study of control samples from healthy donors and cancer patients. The table came from immunoSEQ multiplex PCR; TCRdb's copy has only in-frame clones and leaves some out. This table holds 100,000 to 150,000 clones, 92% found once. Material for sequencing was blood. These receptors were taken from a woman aged 45-60 years in good health.

This clone is a singleton in its sample. The rearrangement uses TRBV28 and TRBJ2-3; 11 bases fit TRBD2. J was trimmed by 1 base and V by 1 base; bases with no gene match: 10. The CDR3 covers 19 residues. Germline V gene lookup returns CDR1 MDHEN and CDR2 SYDVKM. Written as DNA, the CDR3 is TGTGCCAGCAGTTTATTGGCTAGCGGGAGGAAAAATGGCACAGATACGCAGTATTTT. This sequence encodes CASSLLASGRKNGTDTQYF.

The V gene is TRBV4-1, the J gene TRBJ2-7; tentatively, D is TRBD1 or TRBD2 (5 bases each). The length of the CDR3 is 13 residues. V dropped 4 bases and J dropped 5 bases, with 12 bases sitting between them. Germline lookup yields CDR1 MGHRA and CDR2 YSYEKL. The CDR3, as DNA: TGCGCCAGCAGCCTCCGGGACCTCGACGAGCAGTACTTC. Translation: CASSLRDLDEQYF.

The rearrangement joins TRBV5-1 to TRBJ2-1; the match to TRBD1 covers 9 bases. The V gene end was trimmed by 1 base and the J gene end by 9 bases; junction bases not matched to a gene: 5. Germline V CDR1 and CDR2: SGHRS, YFSETQ. The CDR3 length is 14 residues. The CDR3 sequence: CASSLRTGEGEQFF. DNA for the CDR3: TGCGCCAGCAGCTTGAGGACAGGGGAGGGTGAGCAGTTCTTC. Variable domain in full (rest from reference TRBV5-1 and TRBJ2-1): KAGVTQTPRYLIKTRGQQVTLSCSPISGHRSVSWYQQTPGQGLQFLFEYFSETQRNKGNFPGRFSGRQFSNSRSEMNVSTLELGDSALYLCASSLRTGEGEQFFGPGTRLTVL.

This chain links TRBV28 with TRBJ2-1; 7 bases map to TRBD2. The CDR3 totals 16 residues. V was clipped by 5 bases and J by 0 bases; unmatched bases: 7. Germline CDR1 reads MDHEN; CDR2 reads SYDVKM. Here the CDR3 DNA reads TGTGCCAGCAGTCGGATGGGAGGGAGCTCCTACAATGAGCAGTTCTTC. Encoded protein: CASSRMGGSSYNEQFF.

This clone was observed a handful of times. The chain carries TRBV30 and TRBJ2-7; TRBD1 matches at 7 bases. The CDR3 has 13 amino acids. V was clipped by 3 bases and J by 3 bases; unmatched bases: 5. CDR1 GTSNPN and CDR2 SVGIG come from the germline V gene (reference sequence). The CDR3 loop reads CAWSSGGDYEQYF. The CDR3 bases are TGTGCCTGGAGCTCAGGGGGAGACTACGAGCAGTACTTC. Looking up the rest from reference TRBV30 and TRBJ2-7 gives the full variable domain: SQTIHQWPATLVQPVGSPLSLECTVEGTSNPNLYWYRQAAGRGLQLLFYSVGIGQISSEVPQNLSASRPQDRQFILSSKKLLLSDSGFYLCAWSSGGDYEQYFGPGTRLTVT.

The chain links TRBV21-1 to TRBJ1-1; the D segment call TRBD1 is taken from the table without a DNA check. TRBV21-1 is a pseudogene locus. The CDR3 is 14 amino acids. CDR3: CASSLTGEQTEAFF. In DNA, the CDR3 is TGTGCCAGCAGCCTAACAGGGGAACAGACTGAAGCTTTCTTT.

The J gene is TRBJ2-3, the V gene TRBV30, with 7 bases identical to TRBD1. V gave up 0 bases and J gave up 3 bases; unmatched junction bases: 12. This CDR3 region has 17 residues. The germline V gene encodes CDR1 GTSNPN and CDR2 SVGIG (reference sequence). CDR3 coding DNA: TGTGCCTGGAGTGTACAGGGTTGGGGGACAGTAACAGATACGCAGTATTTT. It is translated as CAWSVQGWGTVTDTQYF.

In its sample, this clone was seen once. The chain's CDR3 is CASSLDRSAGTEAFF. The CDR3 coding sequence is TGTGCCAGCAGCTTGGATAGGTCTGCGGGCACTGAAGCTTTCTTT. The chain employs TRBV5-4 and TRBJ1-1; D gene uncertain. The CDR3 sequence is 15 residues long. Looked up from germline, CDR1 is SGHNT and CDR2 is YYREEE (reference sequence). The V and J ends lost 0 bases and 4 bases respectively, with 13 bases between them.

This sequence joins TRBV5-6 and TRBJ1-5; D may be TRBD1 (5 bases). Germline V gives CDR1 SGHDT, CDR2 YYEEEE. V was shortened by 0 bases and J by 3 bases, with 13 bases between the two germline ends. This CDR3 comprises 16 residues. CDR3 in amino acids: CASSLGTRGPNQPQHF. The CDR3 DNA reads TGTGCCAGCAGCTTGGGCACCCGGGGCCCCAATCAGCCCCAGCATTTT.

The chain carries TRBV5-1 and TRBJ1-2; 7 nucleotides align to TRBD1. Germline lookup yields CDR1 SGHRS and CDR2 YFSETQ. The CDR3 runs to 13 residues. The J segment lost 8 bases and the V segment lost 3 bases, leaving 7 bases of the junction unmatched. The CDR3 DNA reads TGCGCCAGCAGCTCCCAGGGGGAATGGGGCTACACCTTC. This translates into CASSSQGEWGYTF.

The chain is built from TRBV6-5 and TRBJ1-5; 9 nucleotides match TRBD1. Per the germline V gene, CDR1 is MNHEY and CDR2 is SVGAGI. The J segment lost 5 bases and the V segment lost 5 bases, leaving 7 bases of the junction unmatched. The CDR3 spans 15 residues. The CDR3 sequence: CASSIDRGAYQPQHF. The CDR3 nucleotides read TGTGCCAGCAGTATCGACAGGGGGGCATATCAGCCCCAGCATTTT.

The chain couples TRBV5-6 to TRBJ2-1; 9 nucleotides align to TRBD2. The CDR3 covers 16 residues. CDR1 is SGHDT, CDR2 YYEEEE, per germline. Trimming took 0 bases from V and 2 from J; bases not matched to a gene: 3. CDR3 bases: TGTGCCAGCAGCTTGGCCGCTAGCGGGACCTACAATGAGCAGTTCTTC. This sequence encodes CASSLAASGTYNEQFF.

The CDR3 region is CASTLGGSYNSPLHF. The CDR3 bases are TGTGCCAGCACCCTGGGGGGCTCCTATAATTCACCCCTCCACTTT. The J gene is TRBJ1-6, the V gene TRBV7-2; D possibly corresponds to TRBD1 (5 bases). V dropped 7 bases and J dropped 0 bases, with 10 bases sitting between them. Germline loops: CDR1 SGHTA, CDR2 FQGNSA. The CDR3 sequence is 15 residues long. The variable domain in full, completed from reference TRBV7-2 and TRBJ1-6, reads GAGVSQSPSNKVTEKGKDVELRCDPISGHTALYWYRQSLGQGLEFLIYFQGNSAPDKSGLPSDRFSAERTGGSVSTLTIQRTQQEDSAVYLCASTLGGSYNSPLHFGNGTRLTVT.

The chain uses TRBV24-1 and TRBJ2-2, with D maybe TRBD1 (5 bases). This CDR3 region has 16 residues. V lost 3 bases, J lost 7 bases, and 17 bases lay in between. In germline, CDR1 is KGHDR, CDR2 SFDVKD. CDR3 loop: CATSDPTAGMVGELFF. CDR3 nucleotide sequence: TGTGCCACCAGTGATCCGACGGCAGGGATGGTCGGGGAGCTGTTTTTT.

The chain couples TRBV2 to TRBJ2-7; D not resolved. The CDR3 sequence is 11 residues long. The germline V gene has CDR1 SNHLY and CDR2 FYNNEI. V was clipped by 4 bases and J by 5 bases, with 6 bases between them. The CDR3 DNA is TGTGCCAGCAGTGGGCTTGACGAGCAGTACTTC. It yields the protein CASSGLDEQYF.

By share of the sample, this clone is medium-sized. V usage is TRBV3-1 (or the pseudogene TRBV3-2) and J usage is TRBJ1-1; perhaps TRBD1 as D (6 bases). Trimming shortened V by 1 base and J by 6 bases, and 12 bases separated the two germline ends. Germline V gene sequence: CDR1 LGHDT, CDR2 YNNKEL (reference sequence). This CDR3 region has 14 residues. This CDR3 reads CASSQVQGGSEAFF. In DNA, the CDR3 is TGTGCCAGCAGCCAAGTACAGGGAGGGTCTGAAGCTTTCTTT.

The chain recombines TRBV19 with TRBJ1-1, with D uncertain. The CDR3 spans 14 residues. Germline V gene data show CDR1 as LNHDA and CDR2 as SQIVND (reference sequence). V dropped 1 base and J dropped 5 bases, with 11 bases sitting between them. The CDR3 loop is CASSIGAVITEAFF. CDR3 in DNA: TGTGCCAGTAGTATAGGGGCGGTCATTACTGAAGCTTTCTTT.

J is TRBJ1-1 and V is TRBV5-1; 7 bases line up with TRBD1. Trimming took 2 bases from V and 1 from J; bases not matched to a gene: 8. CDR3 length: 16 residues. Germline V gives CDR1 SGHRS, CDR2 YFSETQ. In nucleotides, the CDR3 is TGCGCCAGCAGCTTTGGGGCAGGACAGGCGAACACTGAAGCTTTCTTT. Amino acid sequence: CASSFGAGQANTEAFF.

This sequence joins TRBV7-9 and TRBJ2-2; D uncertain. There are 14 residues in the CDR3. Trimming took 1 base from V and 4 from J, leaving 7 bases between them. Germline values: CDR1 SEHNR, CDR2 FQNEAQ (reference sequence). CDR3 DNA: TGTGCCAGCAGCTTAGGTCAGTTCACCGGGGAGCTGTTTTTT. Translating gives CASSLGQFTGELFF.

This sequence joins TRBV3-1 (or the pseudogene TRBV3-2) and TRBJ2-7; D uncertain. The CDR3 totals 13 residues. With 1 base removed from V and 3 bases from J, the gap between germline ends came to 7 bases. In germline, CDR1 is LGHDT, CDR2 YNNKEL (reference sequence). CDR3 DNA: TGTGCCAGCAGCCAAGCACCGGGCTACGAGCAGTACTTC. This codes for CASSQAPGYEQYF.

The rearrangement joins TRBV27 to TRBJ2-3; 7 nucleotides match TRBD2. This CDR3 contains 14 residues. The V gene's germline CDR1 is MNHEY and CDR2 SMNVEV (reference sequence). V dropped 3 bases and J dropped 5; count of bases not matched to a gene: 5. The CDR3 sequence: CASSFLQRGDTQYF. The CDR3 region has the DNA TGTGCCAGCAGTTTCCTCCAGCGGGGAGATACGCAGTATTTT.

The rearrangement links TRBV4-1 to TRBJ1-3; D call uncertain. Germline V gene lookup returns CDR1 MGHRA and CDR2 YSYEKL. Trimming cost V 1 base and J 0 bases, with 16 bases left between them. The CDR3 runs 18 residues. The DNA for the CDR3 is TGCGCCAGCAGCCAAGTCGCGTCAGGTGTGAGCTCTGGAAACACCATATATTTT. Residues: CASSQVASGVSSGNTIYF.

The rearrangement joins TRBV6-4 to TRBJ2-1; D possibly corresponds to TRBD2 (5 bases). The CDR3 extends over 12 amino acids. Trimming removed 1 base at V and 10 bases at J, with 8 bases between. Germline CDR1 and CDR2: MRHNA and SNTAGT. The CDR3 here is CASSDFRGEQFF. CDR3 DNA: TGTGCCAGCAGTGACTTCCGAGGGGAGCAGTTCTTC.

This chain links TRBV19 with TRBJ1-2, with D possibly TRBD1 on 5 matching bases. Germline V gene lookup returns CDR1 LNHDA and CDR2 SQIVND (reference sequence). The CDR3 sequence is 15 residues long. V lost 7 bases and J lost 4, with 19 bases in between. The DNA for the CDR3 is TGTGCCAGTATGCCCGGGGCGGCCACGACCTATGGCTACACCTTC. It codes for CASMPGAATTYGYTF.

The V call is TRBV6-6, the J call TRBJ2-1; tentatively, D is TRBD2 (6 bases). Germline values: CDR1 MNHNY, CDR2 SVGAGI (reference sequence). The CDR3 covers 15 residues. The V end lost 3 bases, the J end lost 2 bases, and 11 bases lay between the germline ends. CDR3 nucleotides: TGTGCCAGCAGTTATTCCGGGACTGCCTACAATGAGCAGTTCTTC. The encoded protein is CASSYSGTAYNEQFF.

The chain links TRBV2 to TRBJ2-7, with D possibly being TRBD1 (5 bases). This CDR3 region has 14 residues. Trimming removed 2 bases at V and 2 bases at J, with 10 bases between. Per germline, CDR1 SNHLY and CDR2 FYNNEI. The CDR3 spells CASSERQRAYEQYF. The CDR3 DNA reads as TGTGCCAGCAGTGAACGACAGAGAGCCTACGAGCAGTACTTC.

This chain links TRBV7-8 with TRBJ2-7; D not resolved. The CDR3 spans 14 residues. V was pared by 2 bases and J by 4 bases, with 12 bases between. Germline CDR1 and CDR2: SGHVS and FQNEAQ. CDR3 loop: CASSLQTLSYEQYF. Here the CDR3 DNA reads TGTGCCAGCAGCTTACAGACACTCTCGTACGAGCAGTACTTC.

This clone turned up a few times. The chain uses TRBV19 and TRBJ1-1; a weak D match, TRBD1 (5 bases). Germline CDR1 is LNHDA and CDR2 is SQIVND (reference sequence). V dropped 0 bases and J dropped 10 bases, with 12 bases sitting between them. The CDR3 spans 13 residues. For the CDR3, the DNA is TGTGCCAGTAGTATAGAATCGGCGGGGGGAGCTTTCTTT. Encoded protein: CASSIESAGGAFF.

V usage is TRBV30 and J usage is TRBJ1-4; D not resolved. Germline V gene sequence: CDR1 GTSNPN, CDR2 SVGIG (reference sequence). The V end lost 2 bases, the J end lost 8 bases, and 12 bases lay between the germline ends. The CDR3 loop spans 13 amino acids. The CDR3 region is CAWSRPREEKLFF. The DNA of the CDR3 is TGTGCCTGGAGTAGGCCTAGGGAGGAAAAACTGTTTTTT.

The chain combines TRBV30 with TRBJ1-5; D possibly corresponds to TRBD1 (6 bases). In germline, CDR1 is GTSNPN, CDR2 SVGIG (reference sequence). The CDR3 runs to 15 residues. Deletions cut 2 bases from V and 7 bases from J, with 18 bases between. In DNA, the CDR3 is TGTGCCTGGAGTTTCCCGGGGGCTGGTGGACAGCCCCAGCATTTT. It yields the protein CAWSFPGAGGQPQHF. The variable domain in full, completed from reference TRBV30 and TRBJ1-5, reads SQTIHQWPATLVQPVGSPLSLECTVEGTSNPNLYWYRQAAGRGLQLLFYSVGIGQISSEVPQNLSASRPQDRQFILSSKKLLLSDSGFYLCAWSFPGAGGQPQHFGDGTRLSIL.

V usage is TRBV5-1 and J usage is TRBJ1-1; unclear D gene. Germline CDR1 is SGHRS and CDR2 is YFSETQ. V shed 3 bases and J shed 1 base, with 7 bases lying between them. The CDR3 consists of 13 residues. The CDR3 reads CASSSVANTEAFF. DNA of the CDR3: TGCGCCAGCAGCTCAGTAGCGAACACTGAAGCTTTCTTT.

The CDR3 DNA follows: TGCGCCAGCAGCCAATATGACGAGCAGTACTTC. It codes for CASSQYDEQYF. The rearrangement joins TRBV4-1 to TRBJ2-7; D gene unclear. Germline V gene sequence: CDR1 MGHRA, CDR2 YSYEKL. Trimming cost V 2 bases and J 5 bases, with 4 bases left between them. This CDR3 is 11 amino acids long.